Below are 26 T cell receptor beta chains sequenced from a single sample in a study of control samples from healthy donors and cancer patients. The assay was immunoSEQ multiplex PCR, and TCRdb's table has in-frame clones only and misses some. This sample has about 130,000 clones; 90% to 95% occur once, and the top ten carry 1.5% to 2%. The specimen sequenced was PBMCs. The source of these receptors is a man aged 50 or older with head and neck cancer.

This chain uses TRBV6-5 with TRBJ2-2; 7 nucleotides align to TRBD2. In germline, CDR1 is MNHEY, CDR2 SVGAGI. The CDR3 runs to 15 residues. J lost 1 base, V lost 5 bases, and 4 bases had no gene match. The CDR3 DNA reads as TGTGCCAGCAGTCGACTAGCCATGAACACCGGGGAGCTGTTTTTT. Residues: CASSRLAMNTGELFF.

This rearrangement joins TRBV7-9 to TRBJ1-2; possibly TRBD1 for D (5 bases). The CDR3 sequence is 12 residues long. Trimming stripped 3 bases from V and 5 bases from J, with 7 bases between. CDR1 SEHNR and CDR2 FQNEAQ come from the germline V gene (reference sequence). This CDR3 reads CASSFQGYGYTF. CDR3 in DNA: TGTGCCAGCAGCTTCCAGGGATATGGCTACACCTTC.

J is TRBJ2-7 and V is TRBV10-3; 9 bases are shared with TRBD1. Trimming cost V 7 bases and J 2 bases; bases outside gene matches: 9. Germline-derived CDR1 and CDR2 are ENHRY and SYGVKD. This CDR3 is built from 15 residues. CDR3 protein: CAITTTGGPPYEQYF. CDR3 DNA sequence: TGTGCCATCACCACCACAGGGGGCCCGCCCTACGAGCAGTACTTC.

The genes are TRBV6-5 and TRBJ1-1; D is possibly TRBD1 (6 bases). The CDR3 runs to 11 residues. Trimming took 8 bases from V and 5 from J, leaving 9 bases between them. The germline CDR1 and CDR2 sequences are MNHEY and SVGAGI. The CDR3: CASGGRTEAFF. The CDR3 DNA follows: TGTGCCAGCGGGGGGCGGACTGAAGCTTTCTTT.

The CDR3 DNA is TGTGCCAGCAGTGAAGTTGGGGTCGGCAATCAGCCCCAGCATTTT. Translation: CASSEVGVGNQPQHF. The rearrangement uses TRBV6-1 and TRBJ1-5; D unresolved. The CDR3 loop spans 15 amino acids. Between the trimmed V and J ends, which lost 1 base and 2 bases, there was a span of 9 bases. The germline gives CDR1 MNHNS, CDR2 SASEGT.

In DNA, the CDR3 is TGCGCCAGCAGCCCGGGACTAGATTACAATGAGCAGTTCTTC. Translation gives CASSPGLDYNEQFF. The chain couples TRBV5-1 to TRBJ2-1; 8 bases map to TRBD2. CDR1 is SGHRS, CDR2 YFSETQ, per germline. V dropped 4 bases and J dropped 4; count of bases not matched to a gene: 4. This CDR3 comprises 14 residues.

CDR3 sequence: CASSTLIVGGYTF. The CDR3 DNA is TGTGCCAGCAGCACCCTAATCGTTGGTGGCTACACCTTC. The chain joins TRBV12-3 or TRBV12-4 to TRBJ1-2; D gene unclear. The CDR3 runs to 13 residues. Trimming removed 6 bases at V and 7 bases at J, with 15 bases between.

The V call is TRBV6-5, the J call TRBJ2-7, with 13 bases matching TRBD2. Unmatched junction bases numbered 1, after V lost 5 bases and J lost 3 bases. CDR3 size: 14 residues. Germline V gene sequence: CDR1 MNHEY, CDR2 SVGAGI. CDR3 in amino acids: CASSTSGGVYEQYF. In DNA, the CDR3 is TGTGCCAGCAGTACTAGCGGGGGGGTCTACGAGCAGTACTTC.

The V gene is TRBV12-3 or TRBV12-4, the J gene TRBJ2-1; 7 bases fit TRBD2. There are 11 residues in the CDR3. With 7 bases clipped from V and 9 bases from J, the junction kept 3 bases outside the gene matches. In DNA form, the CDR3 reads TGTGCCAGCACCATAGCGGGTGAGCAGTTCTTC. Protein: CASTIAGEQFF.

The V and J genes are TRBV6-1 and TRBJ1-3; no firm D call. V shed 1 base and J shed 0 bases, with 13 bases lying between them. There are 17 residues in the CDR3. Germline V lookup: CDR1 MNHNS, CDR2 SASEGT. CDR3 sequence (DNA): TGTGCCAGCAGTGAAGGAATTTTTGGATACTCTGGAAACACCATATATTTT. Encoded protein: CASSEGIFGYSGNTIYF.

The chain combines TRBV7-2 with TRBJ1-6, with a possible D match to TRBD1 (6 bases). V dropped 2 bases and J dropped 7 bases, with 9 bases sitting between them. Looked up from germline, CDR1 is SGHTA and CDR2 is FQGNSA. The CDR3 extends over 14 amino acids. The CDR3 sequence is CASSLHRANSPLHF. The DNA of the CDR3 is TGTGCCAGCAGCTTACACAGGGCCAATTCACCCCTCCACTTT. Full variable domain (rest looked up from reference TRBV7-2 and TRBJ1-6): GAGVSQSPSNKVTEKGKDVELRCDPISGHTALYWYRQSLGQGLEFLIYFQGNSAPDKSGLPSDRFSAERTGGSVSTLTIQRTQQEDSAVYLCASSLHRANSPLHFGNGTRLTVT.

The CDR3: CASTGIGGSYNEQFF. In DNA form, the CDR3 reads TGTGCCAGCACAGGGATTGGGGGGTCCTACAATGAGCAGTTCTTC. The rearrangement uses TRBV12-1 and TRBJ2-1; TRBD2 was called by the table and not checked on the DNA. TRBV12-1 is a documented pseudogene. The CDR3 sequence is 15 residues long.

The rearrangement links TRBV9 to TRBJ2-1, with D perhaps given as TRBD1 or TRBD2 (5 bases each). V gave up 0 bases and J gave up 6 bases, with 13 bases separating them. CDR3 length equals 15 residues. The germline V gene has CDR1 SGDLS and CDR2 YYNGEE. CDR3 region: CASSVVSGAINEQFF. For the CDR3, the DNA is TGTGCCAGCAGCGTAGTGTCCGGGGCCATCAATGAGCAGTTCTTC.

The rearrangement links TRBV4-1 to TRBJ2-7; D possibly corresponds to TRBD2 (5 bases). V was shortened by 4 bases and J by 5 bases, with 12 bases between the two germline ends. Germline V lookup: CDR1 MGHRA, CDR2 YSYEKL. The CDR3 is 13 residues long. The CDR3 loop is CASSPEGLNEQYF. Written as DNA, the CDR3 is TGCGCCAGCAGCCCTGAGGGATTGAACGAGCAGTACTTC.

The chain uses TRBV9 and TRBJ1-1; D is possibly TRBD1 (5 bases). Germline CDR1 and CDR2: SGDLS and YYNGEE. The CDR3 contains 13 residues. Trimming stripped 2 bases from V and 5 bases from J, with 10 bases between. The CDR3 region is CASSVSRGTEAFF. DNA for the CDR3: TGTGCCAGCAGCGTCTCGAGGGGTACTGAAGCTTTCTTT.

V gene TRBV3-1 (or the pseudogene TRBV3-2) combines with J gene TRBJ2-4; no reliable D call. Germline V gene lookup returns CDR1 LGHDT and CDR2 YNNKEL (reference sequence). Trimming removed 5 bases at V and 0 bases at J, with 11 bases between. The CDR3 length is 15 residues. CDR3 nucleotide sequence: TGTGCCAGCAGCTCTAGGGTGCTAGCCAAAAACATTCAGTACTTC. Amino acid sequence: CASSSRVLAKNIQYF.

V gene TRBV5-4 combines with J gene TRBJ2-5; unclear D gene. In germline, CDR1 is SGHNT, CDR2 YYREEE (reference sequence). This CDR3 has 14 amino acids. Trimming cost V 5 bases and J 2 bases, with 13 bases left between them. CDR3 coding DNA: TGTGCCAGCAGTGCGGATCTTTTTCAAGAGACCCAGTACTTC. It yields the protein CASSADLFQETQYF. The complete variable domain, with remaining parts taken from reference TRBV5-4 and TRBJ2-5, reads ETGVTQSPTHLIKTRGQQVTLRCSSQSGHNTVSWYQQALGQGPQFIFQYYREEENGRGNFPPRFSGLQFPNYSSELNVNALELDDSALYLCASSADLFQETQYFGPGTRLLVL.

This chain connects TRBV11-2 to TRBJ2-1; TRBD1 agrees at 7 bases. Germline V gene data show CDR1 as SGHAT and CDR2 as FQNNGV. CDR3 length: 15 residues. The J segment lost 3 bases and the V segment lost 4 bases, leaving 6 bases of the junction unmatched. The CDR3 sequence: CASSYLRDSYNEQFF. In DNA, the CDR3 is TGTGCCAGCAGCTACTTACGGGACAGCTACAATGAGCAGTTCTTC.

This clone appeared once. This chain links TRBV30 with TRBJ1-4; 9 bases align to TRBD1. V lost 2 bases to trimming and J lost 8 bases; unmatched junction nucleotides: 6. CDR3 length: 14 amino acids. Germline loops: CDR1 GTSNPN, CDR2 SVGIG (reference sequence). CDR3 bases: TGTGCCTGGAGTCCCGGACAGGGGAAAGAAAAACTGTTTTTT. Translating gives CAWSPGQGKEKLFF.

This clone showed up just once. The chain uses TRBV14 and TRBJ1-6; D gene uncertain. The germline V and J ends were trimmed by 6 bases and 9 bases, with 18 bases remaining between them. This CDR3 has 15 amino acids. The germline CDR1 and CDR2 sequences are SGHDN and FVKESK. CDR3 sequence: CASRPGLLSSSPLHF. CDR3 coding DNA: TGTGCCAGCAGGCCCGGACTTCTGTCGAGTTCACCCCTCCACTTT.

V gene TRBV7-8 combines with J gene TRBJ2-3; 9 bases fit TRBD1. The germline V gene has CDR1 SGHVS and CDR2 FQNEAQ. V lost 5 bases, J lost 6 bases, and 12 bases stayed unmatched. The CDR3 is made up of 16 amino acids. CDR3 sequence reads: CASSPIYGTGTDTQYF. CDR3 in DNA: TGTGCCAGCAGCCCGATCTACGGGACAGGGACCGATACGCAGTATTTT. Full variable domain (missing parts from reference TRBV7-8 and TRBJ2-3): GAGVSQSPRYKVAKRGQDVALRCDPISGHVSLFWYQQALGQGPEFLTYFQNEAQLDKSGLPSDRFFAERPEGSVSTLKIQRTQQEDSAVYLCASSPIYGTGTDTQYFGPGTRLTVL.

The chain combines TRBV6-6 with TRBJ1-1; 8 bases agree with TRBD1. Germline V gives CDR1 MNHNY, CDR2 SVGAGI (reference sequence). V lost 0 bases and J lost 8; bases outside the gene matches: 5. CDR3 length equals 14 residues. DNA of the CDR3: TGTGCCAGCAGTTACTCGGGACAGGTGGCAGAAGCTTTCTTT. This encodes CASSYSGQVAEAFF.

The chain joins TRBV12-3 or TRBV12-4 to TRBJ2-3; no clear D gene. The CDR3 extends over 12 amino acids. Trimming stripped 2 bases from V and 5 bases from J, with 5 bases between. CDR3 nucleotides: TGTGCCAGCAGTTTAAGCCGAGATACGCAGTATTTT. This gives the protein CASSLSRDTQYF.

This sequence joins TRBV6-5 and TRBJ1-4; D is undetermined. The V gene's germline CDR1 is MNHEY and CDR2 SVGAGI. The V end lost 6 bases, the J end lost 7 bases, and 15 bases lay between the germline ends. This CDR3 has 14 residues. The CDR3 region is CASSLSDLGEKLFF. CDR3 DNA: TGTGCCAGCAGCCTTTCCGACCTAGGTGAAAAACTGTTTTTT.

J is TRBJ1-2 and V is TRBV2; no clear D gene. Trimming removed 2 bases at V and 6 bases at J, with 16 bases between. In germline, CDR1 is SNHLY, CDR2 FYNNEI. CDR3 length: 15 residues. This chain's CDR3 is CASSENFRTVNGYTF. In DNA, the CDR3 is TGTGCCAGCAGTGAAAACTTCCGGACGGTCAATGGCTACACCTTC. Filled out from reference TRBV2 and TRBJ1-2, the complete variable domain reads EPEVTQTPSHQVTQMGQEVILRCVPISNHLYFYWYRQILGQKVEFLVSFYNNEISEKSEIFDDQFSVERPDGSNFTLKIRSTKLEDSAMYFCASSENFRTVNGYTFGSGTRLTVV.

The V and J genes are TRBV6-5 and TRBJ2-7; 9 nucleotides line up with TRBD1. Germline V gene data show CDR1 as MNHEY and CDR2 as SVGAGI. The CDR3 covers 14 residues. V lost 4 bases and J lost 6; bases outside the gene matches: 7. The CDR3 protein is CASSFGQGSSEQYF. The CDR3 DNA is TGTGCCAGCAGTTTCGGACAGGGGTCGAGCGAGCAGTACTTC.